The clone carrying this TCR beta chain was seen ten or more times. The sample is drawn from a study of blood T cell repertoires in COVID-19. Background on the study: Sites across the United States, Italy and Spain contributed samples from acute and convalescent COVID-19.

In the study's own analysis: How many nucleated cells were present was estimated from reference gene primer amplification. The table came from immunoSEQ multiplex PCR; TCRdb's copy has only in-frame clones and leaves some out. That table furnishes V, J and clone size, whereas the DNA furnished D and trimming. The data hold about 200,000 clones, with approximately 90% observed a single time. Germline V gives CDR1 SQVTM, CDR2 ANQGSEA. V was pared by 6 bases and J by 0 bases, with 9 bases between. The CDR3 totals 13 residues. The receptor comes from a man aged 25-40 years who had recovered from COVID-19. The chain has TRBV29-1 and TRBJ1-3; TRBD1 might be the D (6 bases). The sample consisted of peripheral blood. The CDR3 loop is CSVRQVSGNTIYF. The DNA of the CDR3 is TGCAGCGTCCGACAGGTCTCTGGAAACACCATATATTTT.